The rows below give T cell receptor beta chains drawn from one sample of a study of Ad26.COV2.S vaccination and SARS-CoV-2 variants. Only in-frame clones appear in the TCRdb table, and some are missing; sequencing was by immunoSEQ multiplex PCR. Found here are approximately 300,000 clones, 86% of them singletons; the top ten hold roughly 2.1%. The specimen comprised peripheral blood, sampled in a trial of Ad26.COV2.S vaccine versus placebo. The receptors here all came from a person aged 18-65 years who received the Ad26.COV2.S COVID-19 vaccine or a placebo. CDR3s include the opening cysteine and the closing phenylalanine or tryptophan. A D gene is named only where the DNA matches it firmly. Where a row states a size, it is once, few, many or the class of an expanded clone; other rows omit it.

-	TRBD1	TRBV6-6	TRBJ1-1	CASRTQGITEAFF	TGTGCCAGCAGGACACAGGGGATCACTGAAGCTTTCTTT
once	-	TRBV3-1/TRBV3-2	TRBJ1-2	CASSHSGEGNYGYTF	TGTGCCAGCAGCCACTCAGGGGAGGGCAACTATGGCTACACCTTC
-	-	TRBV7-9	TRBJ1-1	CASSPSGQIYTEAFF	TGTGCCAGCAGCCCCTCCGGACAGATATACACTGAAGCTTTCTTT
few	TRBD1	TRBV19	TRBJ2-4	CASQDRKAKNIQYF	TGTGCCAGTCAGGACAGGAAGGCCAAAAACATTCAGTACTTC
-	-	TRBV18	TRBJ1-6	CASSPQGPSYNSPLHF	TGTGCCAGCTCACCACAGGGCCCGTCCTATAATTCACCCCTCCACTTT
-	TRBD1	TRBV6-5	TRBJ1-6	CASSRGQAKDSPLHF	TGTGCCAGCAGCCGAGGACAGGCGAAGGATTCACCCCTCCACTTT
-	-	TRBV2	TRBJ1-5	CASSTGTSNQPQHF	TGTGCCAGCAGCACCGGGACCAGCAATCAGCCCCAGCATTTT
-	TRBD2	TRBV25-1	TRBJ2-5	CASSVSGTAGGETQYF	TGTGCCAGCAGTGTTTCCGGGACAGCGGGAGGAGAGACCCAGTACTTC
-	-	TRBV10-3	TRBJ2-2	CAISSTTGTGELFF	TGTGCCATCAGTTCTACAACAGGCACCGGGGAGCTGTTTTTT
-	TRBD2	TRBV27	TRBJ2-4	CASSKERLAGARDSIQYF	TGTGCCAGCAGCAAAGAGAGACTAGCGGGGGCTCGCGACAGCATTCAGTACTTC
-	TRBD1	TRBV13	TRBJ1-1	CASSYPPRQGAEAFF	TGTGCCAGCAGCTACCCCCCCAGACAGGGCGCTGAAGCTTTCTTT
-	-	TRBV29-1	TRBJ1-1	CSAIGGWDAEAFF	TGCAGCGCCATCGGAGGGTGGGACGCTGAAGCTTTCTTT
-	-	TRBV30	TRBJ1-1	CAWGGWAEAFF	TGTGCCTGGGGGGGTTGGGCAGAAGCTTTCTTT
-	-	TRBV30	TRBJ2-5	CACQRGTEETQYF	TGTGCCTGCCAAAGAGGCACAGAGGAGACCCAGTACTTC
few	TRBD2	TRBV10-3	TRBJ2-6	CAISEGAGRGGANVLTF	TGTGCCATCAGTGAGGGAGCGGGGCGAGGGGGGGCCAACGTCCTGACTTTC
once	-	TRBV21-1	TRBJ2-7	CASSKDKGFKRGFYEQYF	TGTGCCAGCAGCAAAGATAAGGGCTTTAAACGGGGGTTCTACGAGCAGTACTTC
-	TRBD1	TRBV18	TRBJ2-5	CASSPPDRDFETQYF	TGTGCCAGCTCACCACCGGACAGGGACTTCGAGACCCAGTACTTC
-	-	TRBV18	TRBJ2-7	CASSPEDGSSYEQYF	TGTGCCAGCTCACCAGAGGACGGATCCTCCTACGAGCAGTACTTC
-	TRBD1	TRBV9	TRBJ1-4	CASSLGQGAGEKLFF	TGTGCCAGCAGCCTAGGACAGGGGGCTGGAGAAAAACTGTTTTTT
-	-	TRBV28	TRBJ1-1	CASSLGRKRGEAFF	TGTGCCAGCAGTTTAGGGCGGAAACGTGGTGAAGCTTTCTTT
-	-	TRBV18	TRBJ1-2	CASSPPRQTALMYGYTF	TGTGCCAGCTCACCACCACGCCAGACCGCTCTTATGTATGGCTACACCTTC
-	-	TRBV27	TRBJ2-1	CASNRRNAGESEQFF	TGTGCCAGCAACCGGCGGAACGCAGGGGAGAGTGAGCAGTTCTTC
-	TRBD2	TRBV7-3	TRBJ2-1	CASSPAGVSGEQFF	TGTGCCAGCAGCCCAGCGGGGGTGTCAGGTGAGCAGTTCTTC
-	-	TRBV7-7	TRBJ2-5	CASSLGMGRETQYF	TGTGCCAGCAGCTTAGGGATGGGGCGGGAGACCCAGTACTTC
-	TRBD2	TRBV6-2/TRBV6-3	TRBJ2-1	CASSPTSGGASSGQFF	TGTGCCAGCAGCCCGACTAGCGGGGGGGCGTCATCAGGGCAGTTCTTC
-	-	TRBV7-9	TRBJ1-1	CASSLTNTEAFF	TGTGCCAGCAGCTTAACTAACACTGAAGCTTTCTTT
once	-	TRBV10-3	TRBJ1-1	CAIEDGNTEAFF	TGTGCCATCGAGGACGGGAACACTGAAGCTTTCTTT
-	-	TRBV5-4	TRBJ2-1	CASRSETSFYNEQFF	TGTGCCAGCCGATCGGAAACTAGCTTCTACAATGAGCAGTTCTTC
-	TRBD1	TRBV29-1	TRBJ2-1	CSGGQGIVNEQFF	TGCAGCGGGGGACAGGGGATTGTCAATGAGCAGTTCTTC
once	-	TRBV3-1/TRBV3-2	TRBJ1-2	CASGSWRGLYTF	TGTGCCAGCGGATCCTGGCGGGGGTTGTACACCTTC
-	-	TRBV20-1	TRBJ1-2	CSASKANYGYTF	TGCAGTGCTAGTAAGGCTAACTATGGCTACACCTTC
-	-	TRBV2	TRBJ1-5	CASSASTQPQHF	TGTGCCAGCAGTGCCAGTACCCAGCCCCAGCATTTT
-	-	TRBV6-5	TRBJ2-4	CASSYLGGTEYF	TGTGCCAGCAGTTATCTCGGTGGTACGGAGTACTTC
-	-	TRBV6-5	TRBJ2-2	CASSSSTGELFF	TGTGCCAGCAGTTCCTCCACCGGGGAGCTGTTTTTT
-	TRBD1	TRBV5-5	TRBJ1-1	CASSSGPGQGLLNTEAFF	TGTGCCAGCAGTTCAGGACCGGGACAGGGGCTTCTGAACACTGAAGCTTTCTTT
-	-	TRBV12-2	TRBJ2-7	CASRPSGAYYEQYF	TGTGCAAGTCGCCCTAGCGGGGCCTACTACGAGCAGTACTTC
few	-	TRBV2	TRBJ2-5	CASNSDSGETQYF	TGTGCCAGCAACTCCGACAGTGGAGAGACCCAGTACTTC
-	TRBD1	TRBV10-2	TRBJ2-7	CASRGTGAPEEQYF	TGCGCCAGCAGGGGGACAGGGGCCCCGGAGGAGCAGTACTTC
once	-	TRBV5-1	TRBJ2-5	CASSLGRVQETQYF	TGCGCCAGCAGCTTGGGGAGGGTTCAAGAGACCCAGTACTTC
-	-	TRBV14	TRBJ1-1	CASSLHLGSGEAFF	TGTGCCAGCAGCCTGCACCTGGGGAGTGGTGAAGCTTTCTTT
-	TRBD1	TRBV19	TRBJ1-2	CASRDRQGSRYGYTF	TGTGCCAGCCGGGACAGGCAGGGTTCTAGGTATGGCTACACCTTC
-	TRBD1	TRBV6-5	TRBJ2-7	CASSYSPPDRGGEQYF	TGTGCCAGCAGTTACTCACCGCCCGACAGGGGCGGCGAGCAGTACTTC
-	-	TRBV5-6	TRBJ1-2	CASSLEQLRLKGYTF	TGTGCCAGCAGCTTGGAGCAGTTGCGTCTAAAGGGCTACACCTTC
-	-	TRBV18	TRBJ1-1	CASSPPSIGRQLNTEAFF	TGTGCCAGCTCACCACCGAGCATAGGGCGGCAGTTGAACACTGAAGCTTTCTTT
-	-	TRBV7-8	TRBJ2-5	CASSLDWHRQSQETQYF	TGTGCCAGCAGCTTAGATTGGCATCGGCAGAGCCAAGAGACCCAGTACTTC
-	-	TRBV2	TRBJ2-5	CASRLGDSNQETQYF	TGTGCCAGCAGACTGGGCGACAGCAACCAAGAGACCCAGTACTTC
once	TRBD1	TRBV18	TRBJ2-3	CASSPRQGASTDTQYF	TGTGCCAGCTCACCACGCCAGGGGGCGAGCACAGATACGCAGTATTTT
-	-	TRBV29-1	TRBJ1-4	CSVRLTRRATNEKLFF	TGCAGCGTCCGATTAACCCGTCGGGCAACTAATGAAAAACTGTTTTTT
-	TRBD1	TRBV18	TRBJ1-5	CATADGTGDQPQHF	TGTGCCACCGCCGATGGGACAGGAGATCAGCCCCAGCATTTT
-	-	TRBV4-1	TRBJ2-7	CASSQVSAILEEQYF	TGCGCCAGCAGCCAAGTCAGTGCTATCCTTGAGGAGCAGTACTTC
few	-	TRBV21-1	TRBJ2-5	CASSKERGGQETQYF	TGTGCCAGCAGCAAAGAGCGGGGGGGCCAAGAGACCCAGTACTTC
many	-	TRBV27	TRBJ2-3	CASHDLRDTQYF	TGTGCCAGCCACGACCTTAGAGATACGCAGTATTTT
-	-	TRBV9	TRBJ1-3	CASSFDSGNTIYF	TGTGCCAGCAGCTTCGACTCTGGAAACACCATATATTTT
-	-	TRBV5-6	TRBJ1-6	CASSGQRSSYNSPLHF	TGTGCCAGCAGCGGCCAGAGAAGCTCCTATAATTCACCCCTCCACTTT
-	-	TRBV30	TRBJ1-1	CACQSRGQAFF	TGTGCCTGCCAATCCCGGGGGCAAGCTTTCTTT
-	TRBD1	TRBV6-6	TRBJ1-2	CASSYGDSSYGYTF	TGTGCCAGCAGTTACGGGGACAGCAGCTATGGCTACACCTTC